The 32 T cell receptor beta chains reported below all come from one sample, sequenced in a study of blood T cell repertoires in COVID-19. Data came from immunoSEQ multiplex PCR; TCRdb stores just in-frame clones and leaves some out. The sample records approximately 96,000 clones, around nine tenths being singletons. Sequenced input: peripheral blood. The receptors here all came from a human donor with COVID-19, enrolled during active disease. The donor label of this sample is uncertain.

The rearrangement links TRBV4-1 to TRBJ2-1, with 11 bases matching TRBD2. Unmatched junction bases numbered 12, after V lost 5 bases and J lost 9 bases. CDR3 size: 16 residues. The germline V gene encodes CDR1 MGHRA and CDR2 YSYEKL. Here the CDR3 reads CASSASLAGGRSEQFF. DNA of the CDR3: TGCGCCAGCAGCGCCTCGTTAGCGGGAGGGCGCAGTGAGCAGTTCTTC.

The chain uses TRBV5-1 and TRBJ1-2; D not resolved. Trimming removed 4 bases at V and 1 base at J, with 14 bases between. Per the germline V gene, CDR1 is SGHRS and CDR2 is YFSETQ. The CDR3 sequence is 15 residues long. The CDR3 nucleotides read TGCGCCAGCAGCCCAACCTCAGTATTTAACTATGGCTACACCTTC. This codes for CASSPTSVFNYGYTF. The complete variable domain, with remaining parts taken from reference TRBV5-1 and TRBJ1-2, reads KAGVTQTPRYLIKTRGQQVTLSCSPISGHRSVSWYQQTPGQGLQFLFEYFSETQRNKGNFPGRFSGRQFSNSRSEMNVSTLELGDSALYLCASSPTSVFNYGYTFGSGTRLTVV.

The rearrangement joins TRBV7-9 to TRBJ2-5; 10 nucleotides agree with TRBD2. With V trimmed by 7 bases and J by 3 bases, 5 bases remained unmatched. CDR3 size: 14 residues. Germline loops: CDR1 SEHNR, CDR2 FQNEAQ (reference sequence). The CDR3 protein is CASTSLAGEETQYF. The CDR3 DNA reads as TGTGCCAGCACAAGCCTAGCGGGAGAAGAGACCCAGTACTTC. The full variable domain, with the rest looked up from reference TRBV7-9 and TRBJ2-5, is DTGVSQNPRHKITKRGQNVTFRCDPISEHNRLYWYRQTLGQGPEFLTYFQNEAQLEKSRLLSDRFSAERPKGSFSTLEIQRTEQGDSAMYLCASTSLAGEETQYFGPGTRLLVL.

The chain carries TRBV15 and TRBJ1-5; 8 nucleotides align to TRBD1. Germline assignment: CDR1 LNHNV and CDR2 YYDKDF (reference sequence). V gave up 5 bases and J gave up 7 bases; unmatched junction bases: 4. This CDR3 comprises 13 residues. The CDR3 DNA follows: TGTGCCACCAGCGGCAACAGGGGGCAGCCCCAGCATTTT. It encodes CATSGNRGQPQHF. The full variable domain, completed using reference TRBV15 and TRBJ1-5, is DAMVIQNPRYQVTQFGKPVTLSCSQTLNHNVMYWYQQKSSQAPKLLFHYYDKDFNNEADTPDNFQSRRPNTSFCFLDIRSPGLGDTAMYLCATSGNRGQPQHFGDGTRLSIL.

The rearrangement uses TRBV6-5 and TRBJ2-7, with 8 bases matching TRBD1. The J segment lost 4 bases and the V segment lost 6 bases, leaving 11 bases of the junction unmatched. Germline V gene data show CDR1 as MNHEY and CDR2 as SVGAGI. The CDR3 has 15 residues. The CDR3 DNA reads as TGTGCCAGCAGCTCCCTAACGGACAGGGATTACGAGCAGTACTTC. Its protein is CASSSLTDRDYEQYF.

This clone was counted a single time. DNA of the CDR3: TGTGCCAGCAGTTTTTCGACTGGAGGTAACTATGGCTACACCTTC. It specifies CASSFSTGGNYGYTF. The V gene is TRBV27, the J gene TRBJ1-2; D not resolved. The length of the CDR3 is 15 residues. The ends were cut back, 3 bases at V and 1 base at J, with 12 bases in the middle. Germline CDR1 MNHEY, CDR2 SMNVEV (reference sequence).

The chain employs TRBV25-1 and TRBJ2-2, with D perhaps TRBD2 (5 bases). CDR3 length: 14 residues. V lost 8 bases to trimming and J lost 4 bases, with 14 bases between them. Germline-derived CDR1 and CDR2 are MGHDK and SYGVNS. CDR3 region: CASVDGGGTGELFF. CDR3 DNA: TGTGCCAGCGTCGATGGAGGAGGCACCGGGGAGCTGTTTTTT.

This chain joins TRBV28 and TRBJ1-6; D possibly corresponds to TRBD1 (6 bases). V shed 5 bases and J shed 2 bases, with 16 bases lying between them. Germline V gives CDR1 MDHEN, CDR2 SYDVKM. The CDR3 covers 17 residues. CDR3 region: CASSTLQGFPYNSPLHF. The CDR3 DNA reads as TGTGCCAGCAGTACCCTACAGGGCTTCCCCTATAATTCACCCCTCCACTTT.

V and J are TRBV19 and TRBJ1-3; D is ambiguous. CDR3 length: 16 residues. V dropped 5 bases and J dropped 0 bases, with 14 bases sitting between them. Germline CDR1 and CDR2: LNHDA and SQIVND (reference sequence). The CDR3 nucleotides are TGTGCCAGTAGTCCCCGACCGGGTAACTCTGGAAACACCATATATTTT. It codes for CASSPRPGNSGNTIYF.

This sequence joins TRBV15 and TRBJ2-3, with 10 bases fitting TRBD1. CDR3 length: 15 amino acids. The V segment lost 5 bases and the J segment 1 base; nucleotides outside the gene matches: 3. In germline, CDR1 is LNHNV, CDR2 YYDKDF (reference sequence). The CDR3 region is CATSEDRGRTDTQYF. The CDR3 nucleotides are TGTGCCACCAGCGAAGACAGGGGGCGCACAGATACGCAGTATTTT.

The rearrangement joins TRBV15 to TRBJ2-3, with TRBD2 matching 11 bases. J lost 2 bases, V lost 4 bases, and 5 bases had no gene match. This CDR3 comprises 16 residues. Germline V gene lookup returns CDR1 LNHNV and CDR2 YYDKDF (reference sequence). The CDR3 sequence is CATSTRLAGTTDTQYF. CDR3 bases: TGTGCCACCAGCACACGACTAGCGGGAACCACAGATACGCAGTATTTT.

The J gene is TRBJ1-3, the V gene TRBV3-1 (or the pseudogene TRBV3-2), with 8 bases fitting TRBD1. Germline-derived CDR1 and CDR2 are LGHDT and YNNKEL (reference sequence). Germline trimming cut 4 bases from V and 4 bases from J; bases unmatched to any gene: 6. The CDR3 length is 15 residues. Here the CDR3 reads CASSLWTGHGNTIYF. The CDR3 coding sequence is TGTGCCAGCAGCCTCTGGACAGGGCACGGAAACACCATATATTTT.

The chain recombines TRBV6-5 with TRBJ1-6; 11 bases fit TRBD1. This CDR3 contains 14 residues. Germline CDR1 MNHEY, CDR2 SVGAGI. V shed 6 bases and J 7 bases; nucleotides not matched to a gene: 2. CDR3 amino acids: CASSRDRGNSPLHF. The CDR3 nucleotides are TGTGCCAGCAGCCGGGACAGGGGGAATTCACCCCTCCACTTT.

The chain has TRBV7-8 and TRBJ2-5; D is perhaps TRBD1 (5 bases). CDR3 length equals 14 residues. V shed 5 bases and J shed 4 bases, with 14 bases lying between them. Germline V gene data show CDR1 as SGHVS and CDR2 as FQNEAQ. The CDR3 here is CASSPTPRGETQYF. For the CDR3, the DNA is TGTGCCAGCAGCCCCACTCCAAGGGGAGAGACCCAGTACTTC.

CDR3 sequence: CASSVKDSYNSPLHF. CDR3 nucleotide sequence: TGTGCCAGCAGTGTTAAGGACAGCTATAATTCACCCCTCCACTTT. J is TRBJ1-6 and V is TRBV2; tentatively, D is TRBD1 (6 bases). V lost 4 bases and J 3 bases, leaving 10 bases between the germline ends. The CDR3 has 15 residues. The germline gives CDR1 SNHLY, CDR2 FYNNEI.

The gene calls are TRBV6-2 or TRBV6-3 and TRBJ1-4; 11 nucleotides agree with TRBD1. J was trimmed by 3 bases and V by 4 bases; bases with no gene match: 19. The CDR3 contains 21 residues. CDR1 and CDR2 from the germline V gene are MNHEY and SVGEGT. CDR3 in DNA: TGTGCCAGCAGTTTCCCCGACCCCGGACGGGACAGGGGGGACCCTAATGAAAAACTGTTTTTT. Its translation: CASSFPDPGRDRGDPNEKLFF.

This sequence joins TRBV12-5 and TRBJ2-1, with TRBD2 matching 7 bases. CDR1 and CDR2 from the germline V gene are LGHNT and FRNRAP. V dropped 0 bases and J dropped 8; count of bases not matched to a gene: 10. This CDR3 region has 16 residues. CDR3 in amino acids: CASGLVTREGHHEQFF. In DNA, the CDR3 is TGTGCTAGTGGTTTGGTAACGAGGGAGGGCCACCATGAGCAGTTCTTC. Using reference TRBV12-5 and TRBJ2-1 for the parts outside the CDR3, the full variable domain is DARVTQTPRHKVTEMGQEVTMRCQPILGHNTVFWYRQTMMQGLELLAYFRNRAPLDDSGMPKDRFSAEMPDATLATLKIQPSEPRDSAVYFCASGLVTREGHHEQFFGPGTRLTVL.

J is TRBJ2-7 and V is TRBV19; TRBD1 is a possible D gene (6 bases). The germline gives CDR1 LNHDA, CDR2 SQIVND (reference sequence). Between the trimmed V and J ends, which lost 8 bases and 4 bases, there was a span of 21 bases. The CDR3 extends over 15 amino acids. The CDR3: CASSPNTGRRYEQYF. The CDR3 DNA reads as TGTGCCAGTTCCCCCAACACAGGGAGACGATACGAGCAGTACTTC.

V usage is TRBV6-5 and J usage is TRBJ1-1; 8 bases match TRBD1. The CDR3 totals 13 residues. The V gene's germline CDR1 is MNHEY and CDR2 SVGAGI. With 10 bases clipped from V and 10 bases from J, the junction kept 14 bases outside the gene matches. The CDR3 sequence is CATKGQAPEGAFF. CDR3 bases: TGTGCCACCAAGGGACAGGCGCCCGAGGGAGCTTTCTTT.

The CDR3 reads CASSSGTSGRFSYNEQFF. CDR3 nucleotides: TGTGCCAGCAGCTCCGGGACTAGCGGGAGGTTCTCCTACAATGAGCAGTTCTTC. This chain uses TRBV11-3 with TRBJ2-1; 15 bases are shared with TRBD2. From germline, CDR1 is SGHNT and CDR2 YENEEA. The CDR3 length is 18 residues. The V segment lost 4 bases and the J segment 0 bases; nucleotides outside the gene matches: 4. The full variable domain, rest sourced from reference TRBV11-3 and TRBJ2-1, is EAGVVQSPRYKIIEKKQPVAFWCNPISGHNTLYWYLQNLGQGPELLIRYENEEAVDDSQLPKDRFSAERLKGVDSTLKIQPAELGDSAVYLCASSSGTSGRFSYNEQFFGPGTRLTVL.

The chain has TRBV6-6 and TRBJ1-5; 9 bases line up with TRBD1. CDR1 is MNHNY and CDR2 is SVGAGI in the germline V gene (reference sequence). CDR3 length: 18 residues. Trimming took 5 bases from V and 0 from J; bases not matched to a gene: 11. The chain's CDR3 is CASSHRTGETFSNQPQHF. The CDR3 DNA reads TGTGCCAGCAGTCACCGGACAGGGGAAACCTTTAGCAATCAGCCCCAGCATTTT.

The chain joins TRBV30 to TRBJ1-3; D perhaps matches TRBD1 (6 bases). Germline V gene lookup returns CDR1 GTSNPN and CDR2 SVGIG (reference sequence). This CDR3 is 13 amino acids long. V shed 2 bases and J shed 8 bases, with 13 bases lying between them. CDR3 protein: CAWSSGDLYTIYF. The CDR3 coding sequence is TGTGCCTGGAGTTCAGGGGATCTATACACCATATATTTT.

V and J are TRBV7-3 and TRBJ2-2, with TRBD1 matching over 7 bases. Trimming took 5 bases from V and 6 from J; bases not matched to a gene: 3. The CDR3 is made up of 13 amino acids. Per the germline V gene, CDR1 is SGHTA and CDR2 is FQGTGA. The CDR3 DNA reads TGTGCCAGCAGCCGGGACAGAGCCGGGGAGCTGTTTTTT. This sequence encodes CASSRDRAGELFF.

The V call is TRBV9, the J call TRBJ2-3; D is perhaps TRBD1 (6 bases). Germline CDR1 reads SGDLS; CDR2 reads YYNGEE. Trimming removed 0 bases at V and 4 bases at J, with 15 bases between. CDR3 size: 16 residues. The CDR3 DNA sequence: TGTGCCAGCAGCGTAGCTGGGGGCGCCGGCGCAGATACGCAGTATTTT. It yields the protein CASSVAGGAGADTQYF. The full variable domain, in which reference TRBV9 and TRBJ2-3 provide the parts outside the CDR3, is DSGVTQTPKHLITATGQRVTLRCSPRSGDLSVYWYQQSLDQGLQFLIQYYNGEERAKGNILERFSAQQFPDLHSELNLSSLELGDSALYFCASSVAGGAGADTQYFGPGTRLTVL.

This rearrangement joins TRBV11-2 to TRBJ1-4; D not certain. This CDR3 is built from 15 residues. V gave up 2 bases and J gave up 6 bases, with 13 bases separating them. From germline, CDR1 is SGHAT and CDR2 FQNNGV. CDR3 protein: CASSLTPGRYEKLFF. CDR3 coding DNA: TGTGCCAGCAGCTTAACTCCGGGTCGCTATGAAAAACTGTTTTTT.

This chain uses TRBV11-2 with TRBJ2-2; 8 nucleotides agree with TRBD1. V lost 8 bases to trimming and J lost 6 bases; unmatched junction nucleotides: 11. Germline V gene sequence: CDR1 SGHAT, CDR2 FQNNGV. The CDR3 runs 15 residues. Here the CDR3 DNA reads TGTGCCAGCCTCCGACGGGGGACAGGACCCGGGGAGCTGTTTTTT. Amino acid sequence: CASLRRGTGPGELFF.

The V and J genes are TRBV27 and TRBJ2-3; perhaps TRBD1 as D (7 bases). With 0 bases removed from V and 0 bases from J, the gap between germline ends came to 19 bases. Germline V gives CDR1 MNHEY, CDR2 SMNVEV (reference sequence). The CDR3 is made up of 19 amino acids. The CDR3 DNA follows: TGTGCCAGCAGTTTATCGTGGGAGGAAGGGACAGAAAGCACAGATACGCAGTATTTT. Amino acid sequence: CASSLSWEEGTESTDTQYF.

The chain joins TRBV9 to TRBJ2-1; 13 nucleotides line up with TRBD2. The CDR3 contains 16 residues. The trim removed 3 bases at V and 10 bases at J, leaving 10 bases unmatched. Per the germline V gene, CDR1 is SGDLS and CDR2 is YYNGEE. The CDR3: CASSAGTSGVRWEQFF. DNA of the CDR3: TGTGCCAGCAGCGCCGGGACTAGCGGGGTTCGGTGGGAGCAGTTCTTC. Complete variable domain (other parts from reference TRBV9 and TRBJ2-1): DSGVTQTPKHLITATGQRVTLRCSPRSGDLSVYWYQQSLDQGLQFLIQYYNGEERAKGNILERFSAQQFPDLHSELNLSSLELGDSALYFCASSAGTSGVRWEQFFGPGTRLTVL.

CDR3 sequence: CASSSRQGWTRGYTF. The CDR3 DNA reads TGTGCCAGCAGCTCGCGACAGGGATGGACTCGAGGCTACACCTTC. The V and J genes are TRBV5-4 and TRBJ1-2; 7 bases map to TRBD1. Germline V lookup: CDR1 SGHNT, CDR2 YYREEE (reference sequence). Unmatched junction bases numbered 13, after V lost 3 bases and J lost 8 bases. CDR3 length: 15 amino acids.

The V gene is TRBV6-5, the J gene TRBJ1-5; 9 bases fit TRBD1. CDR3 size: 14 residues. Looked up from germline, CDR1 is MNHEY and CDR2 is SVGAGI. The V gene end was trimmed by 5 bases and the J gene end by 2 bases; junction bases not matched to a gene: 1. The CDR3 sequence: CASSRTGGNQPQHF. CDR3 DNA: TGTGCCAGCAGTAGGACAGGGGGCAATCAGCCCCAGCATTTT.

This clone was counted a few times. The chain is built from TRBV4-1 and TRBJ2-3; 11 nucleotides match TRBD2. Germline values: CDR1 MGHRA, CDR2 YSYEKL. The CDR3 is 16 residues long. V gave up 3 bases and J gave up 6 bases; unmatched junction bases: 8. The chain's CDR3 is CASSQPGLAVMDTQYF. DNA for the CDR3: TGCGCCAGCAGCCAGCCGGGACTAGCGGTCATGGATACGCAGTATTTT.

There are a few counts of this clone. The rearrangement links TRBV5-1 to TRBJ2-1; 12 bases align to TRBD2. J was trimmed by 7 bases and V by 2 bases; bases with no gene match: 7. The CDR3 consists of 16 residues. Germline CDR1 SGHRS, CDR2 YFSETQ. In DNA, the CDR3 is TGCGCCAGCAGCTTAGTGGGACTAGCGGGTTTTAATGAGCAGTTCTTC. Protein: CASSLVGLAGFNEQFF. The full variable domain, in which reference TRBV5-1 and TRBJ2-1 provide the parts outside the CDR3, is KAGVTQTPRYLIKTRGQQVTLSCSPISGHRSVSWYQQTPGQGLQFLFEYFSETQRNKGNFPGRFSGRQFSNSRSEMNVSTLELGDSALYLCASSLVGLAGFNEQFFGPGTRLTVL.